The entry below describes one T cell receptor beta chain. In the authors' workflow: Reference gene primer amplification yielded estimated nucleated cell counts. Method: immunoSEQ multiplex PCR; TCRdb's copy keeps in-frame clones and lacks some. D and trimming were read from the DNA, whereas the V and J calls and clone size are those reported in that table. The sample comprises about 210,000 clones, about 91% of which are singletons, and around 1.2% rests with the top ten. This record belongs to a study of blood T cell repertoires in COVID-19. At the level of the study: Samples came from the United States, Italy and Spain, spanning acute and convalescent COVID-19. T cells, B-cell-depleted T cells, or PBMCs supplied cDNA or gDNA.

V lost 2 bases, J lost 7 bases, and 17 bases lay in between. Germline V CDR1 and CDR2: LGHDT, YNNKEL (reference sequence). The CDR3 is 15 residues long. V is TRBV3-1 (or the pseudogene TRBV3-2) and J is TRBJ1-2; weak D call: TRBD1 (5 bases). This sequence originates from a man between 25 and 39 years old with acute or convalescent COVID-19. The sample consisted of peripheral blood. CDR3 DNA: TGTGCCAGCAGCCAAACGCGACGGACACTTGTTGGCTACACCTTC. Protein product: CASSQTRRTLVGYTF.